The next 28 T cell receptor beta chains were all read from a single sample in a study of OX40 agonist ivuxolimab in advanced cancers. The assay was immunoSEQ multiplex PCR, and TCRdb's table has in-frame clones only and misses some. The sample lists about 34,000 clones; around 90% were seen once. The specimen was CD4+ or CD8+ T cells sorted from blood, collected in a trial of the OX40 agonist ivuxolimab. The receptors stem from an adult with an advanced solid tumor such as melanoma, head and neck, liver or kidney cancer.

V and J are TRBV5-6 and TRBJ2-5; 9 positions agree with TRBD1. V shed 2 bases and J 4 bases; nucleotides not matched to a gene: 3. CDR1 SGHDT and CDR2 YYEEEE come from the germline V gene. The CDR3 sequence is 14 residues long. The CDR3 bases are TGTGCCAGCAGCTTACAGGGGGCCTCAGAGACCCAGTACTTC. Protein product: CASSLQGASETQYF.

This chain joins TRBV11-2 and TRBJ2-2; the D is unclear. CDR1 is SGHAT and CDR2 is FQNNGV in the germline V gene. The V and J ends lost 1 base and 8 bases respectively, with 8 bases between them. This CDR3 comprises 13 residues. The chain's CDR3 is CASSLGGQGELFF. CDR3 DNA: TGTGCCAGCAGCTTAGGTGGTCAGGGGGAGCTGTTTTTT.

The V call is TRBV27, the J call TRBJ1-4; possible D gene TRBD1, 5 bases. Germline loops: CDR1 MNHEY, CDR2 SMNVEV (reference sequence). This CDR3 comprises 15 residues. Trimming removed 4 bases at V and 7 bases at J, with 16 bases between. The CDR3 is CASSYSMGPGEKLFF. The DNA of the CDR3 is TGTGCCAGCAGTTACTCAATGGGGCCTGGTGAAAAACTGTTTTTT. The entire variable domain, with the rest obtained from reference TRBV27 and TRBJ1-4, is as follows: EAQVTQNPRYLITVTGKKLTVTCSQNMNHEYMSWYRQDPGLGLRQIYYSMNVEVTDKGDVPEGYKVSRKEKRNFPLILESPSPNQTSLYFCASSYSMGPGEKLFFGSGTQLSVL.

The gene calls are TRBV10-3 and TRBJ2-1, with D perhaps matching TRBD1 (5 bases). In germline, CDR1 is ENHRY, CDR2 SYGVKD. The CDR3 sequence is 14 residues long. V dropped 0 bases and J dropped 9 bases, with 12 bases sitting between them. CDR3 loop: CAISESNRLGEQFF. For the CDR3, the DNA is TGTGCCATCAGTGAGTCGAACAGGTTAGGTGAGCAGTTCTTC.

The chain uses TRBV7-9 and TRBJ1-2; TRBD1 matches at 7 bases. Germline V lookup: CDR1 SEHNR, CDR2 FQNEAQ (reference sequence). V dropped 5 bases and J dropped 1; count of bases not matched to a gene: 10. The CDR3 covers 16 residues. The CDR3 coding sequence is TGTGCCAGCAGCATTCACTCAGGGGGAGATAACTATGGCTACACCTTC. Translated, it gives CASSIHSGGDNYGYTF.

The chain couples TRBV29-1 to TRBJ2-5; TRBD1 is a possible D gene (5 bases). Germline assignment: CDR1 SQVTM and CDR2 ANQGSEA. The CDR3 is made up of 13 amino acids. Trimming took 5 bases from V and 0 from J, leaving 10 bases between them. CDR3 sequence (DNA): TGCAGCGTTCGCCCAGGGAACCAAGAGACCCAGTACTTC. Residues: CSVRPGNQETQYF.

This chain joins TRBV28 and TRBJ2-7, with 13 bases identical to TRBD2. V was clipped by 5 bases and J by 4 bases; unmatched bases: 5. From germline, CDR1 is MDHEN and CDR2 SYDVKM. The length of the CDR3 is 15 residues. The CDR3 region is CASSPLTSGRYEQYF. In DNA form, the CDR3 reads TGTGCCAGCAGTCCCCTGACTAGCGGGAGGTACGAGCAGTACTTC.

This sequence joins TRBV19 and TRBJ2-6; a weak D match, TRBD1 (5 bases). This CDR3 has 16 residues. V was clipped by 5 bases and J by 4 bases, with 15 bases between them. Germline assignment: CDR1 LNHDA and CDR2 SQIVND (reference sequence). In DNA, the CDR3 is TGTGCCAGTAGTCGGTACGCAGGGTCCGGGGCCAACGTCCTGACTTTC. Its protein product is CASSRYAGSGANVLTF.

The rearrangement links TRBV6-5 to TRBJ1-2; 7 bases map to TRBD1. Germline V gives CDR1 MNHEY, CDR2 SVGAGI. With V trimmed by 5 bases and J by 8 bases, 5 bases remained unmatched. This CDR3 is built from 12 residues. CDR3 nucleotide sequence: TGTGCCAGCAGTCAGGACAGGTTGGGCTACACCTTC. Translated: CASSQDRLGYTF.

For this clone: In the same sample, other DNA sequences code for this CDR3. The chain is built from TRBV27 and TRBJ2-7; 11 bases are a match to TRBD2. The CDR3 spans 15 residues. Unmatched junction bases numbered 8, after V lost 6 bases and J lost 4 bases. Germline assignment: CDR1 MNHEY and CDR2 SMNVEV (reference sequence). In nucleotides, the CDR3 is TGTGCCAGCAGCTTCGGGACTAGCGGCCCGTACGAGCAGTACTTC. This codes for CASSFGTSGPYEQYF.

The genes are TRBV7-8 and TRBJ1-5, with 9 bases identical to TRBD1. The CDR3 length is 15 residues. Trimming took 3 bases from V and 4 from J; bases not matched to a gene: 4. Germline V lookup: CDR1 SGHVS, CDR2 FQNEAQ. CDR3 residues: CASSFAGQGNQPQHF. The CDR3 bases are TGTGCCAGCAGCTTTGCGGGACAGGGAAATCAGCCCCAGCATTTT. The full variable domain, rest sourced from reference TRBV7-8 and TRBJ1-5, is GAGVSQSPRYKVAKRGQDVALRCDPISGHVSLFWYQQALGQGPEFLTYFQNEAQLDKSGLPSDRFFAERPEGSVSTLKIQRTQQEDSAVYLCASSFAGQGNQPQHFGDGTRLSIL.

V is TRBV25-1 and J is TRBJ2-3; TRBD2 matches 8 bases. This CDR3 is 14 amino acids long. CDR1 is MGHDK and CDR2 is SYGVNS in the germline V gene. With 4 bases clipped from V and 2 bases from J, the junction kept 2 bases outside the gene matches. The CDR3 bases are TGTGCCAGCAGTGGGGGACTAGTCACAGATACGCAGTATTTT. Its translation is CASSGGLVTDTQYF.

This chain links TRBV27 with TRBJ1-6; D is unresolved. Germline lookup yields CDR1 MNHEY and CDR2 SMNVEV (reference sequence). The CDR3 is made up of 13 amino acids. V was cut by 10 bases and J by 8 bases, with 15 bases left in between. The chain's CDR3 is CATSPLTDSPLHF. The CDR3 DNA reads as TGTGCCACCTCCCCCCTAACGGATTCACCCCTCCACTTT.

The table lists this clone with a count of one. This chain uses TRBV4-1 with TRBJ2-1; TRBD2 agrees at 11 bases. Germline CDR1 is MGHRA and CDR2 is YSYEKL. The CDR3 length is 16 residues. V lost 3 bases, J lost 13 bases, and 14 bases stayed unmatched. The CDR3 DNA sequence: TGCGCCAGCAGCCAGGGGACTAGCGGATCAATTCCCACCCAGTTCTTC. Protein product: CASSQGTSGSIPTQFF.

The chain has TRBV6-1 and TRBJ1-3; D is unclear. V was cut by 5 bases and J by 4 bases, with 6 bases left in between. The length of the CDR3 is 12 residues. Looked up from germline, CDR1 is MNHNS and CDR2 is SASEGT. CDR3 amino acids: CASSSGGNTIYF. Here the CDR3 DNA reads TGTGCCAGCAGTTCAGGAGGAAACACCATATATTTT.

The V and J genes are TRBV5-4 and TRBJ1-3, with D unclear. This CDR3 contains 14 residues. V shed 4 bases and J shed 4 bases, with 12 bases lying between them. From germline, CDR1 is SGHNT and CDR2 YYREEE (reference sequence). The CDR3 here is CASSRPGDGNTIYF. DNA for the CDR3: TGTGCCAGCAGCCGACCGGGAGACGGAAACACCATATATTTT.

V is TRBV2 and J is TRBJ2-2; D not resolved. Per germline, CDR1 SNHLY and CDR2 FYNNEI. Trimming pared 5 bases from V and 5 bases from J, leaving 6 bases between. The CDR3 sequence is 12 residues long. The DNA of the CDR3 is TGTGCCAGCAGTTTATTAACCGGGGAGCTGTTTTTT. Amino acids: CASSLLTGELFF.

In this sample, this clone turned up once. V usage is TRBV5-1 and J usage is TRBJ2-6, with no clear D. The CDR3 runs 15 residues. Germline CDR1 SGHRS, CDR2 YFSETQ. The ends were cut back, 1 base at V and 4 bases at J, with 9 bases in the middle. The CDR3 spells CASSLSTPGANVLTF. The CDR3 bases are TGCGCCAGCAGCTTGAGCACCCCAGGGGCCAACGTCCTGACTTTC.

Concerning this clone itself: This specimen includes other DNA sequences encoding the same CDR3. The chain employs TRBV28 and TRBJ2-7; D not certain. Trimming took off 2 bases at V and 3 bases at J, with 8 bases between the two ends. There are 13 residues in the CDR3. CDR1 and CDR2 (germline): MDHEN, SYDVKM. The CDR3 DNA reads TGTGCCAGCAGTTTAGGCCCGATCTACGAGCAGTACTTC. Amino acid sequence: CASSLGPIYEQYF.

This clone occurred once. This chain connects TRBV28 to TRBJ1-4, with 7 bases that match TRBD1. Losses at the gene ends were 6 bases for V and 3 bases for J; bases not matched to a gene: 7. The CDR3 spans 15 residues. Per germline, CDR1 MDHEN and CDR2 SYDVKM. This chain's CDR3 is CASRDRRLSNEKLFF. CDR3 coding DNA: TGTGCCAGCAGGGACAGGCGACTTTCTAATGAAAAACTGTTTTTT.

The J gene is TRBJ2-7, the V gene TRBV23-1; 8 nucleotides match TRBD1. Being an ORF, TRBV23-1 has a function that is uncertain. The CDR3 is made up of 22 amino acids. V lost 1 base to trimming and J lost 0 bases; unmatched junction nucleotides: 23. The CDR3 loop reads CASSQWNATGVPLERNSYEQYF. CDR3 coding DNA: TGCGCCAGCAGTCAATGGAATGCGACAGGGGTCCCTCTCGAGCGAAACTCCTACGAGCAGTACTTC.

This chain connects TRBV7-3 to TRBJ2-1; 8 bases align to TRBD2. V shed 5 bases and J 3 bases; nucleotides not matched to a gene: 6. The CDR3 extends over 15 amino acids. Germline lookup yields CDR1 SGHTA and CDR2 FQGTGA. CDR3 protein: CASSPAAGDYNEQFF. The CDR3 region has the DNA TGTGCCAGCAGCCCAGCAGCGGGGGACTACAATGAGCAGTTCTTC.

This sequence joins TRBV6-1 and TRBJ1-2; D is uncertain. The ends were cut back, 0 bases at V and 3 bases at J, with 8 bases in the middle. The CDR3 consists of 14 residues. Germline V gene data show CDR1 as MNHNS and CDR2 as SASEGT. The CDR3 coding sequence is TGTGCCAGCAGTGAAGCGCGGCAGCACTATGGCTACACCTTC. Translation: CASSEARQHYGYTF.

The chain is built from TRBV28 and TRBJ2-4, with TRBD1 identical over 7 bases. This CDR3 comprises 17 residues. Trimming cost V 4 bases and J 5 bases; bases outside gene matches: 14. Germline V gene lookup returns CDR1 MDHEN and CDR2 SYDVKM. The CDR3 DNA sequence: TGTGCCAGCAGTTCCCCGTGGGCAGGGGGTTTGGAAAACATTCAGTACTTC. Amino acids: CASSSPWAGGLENIQYF.

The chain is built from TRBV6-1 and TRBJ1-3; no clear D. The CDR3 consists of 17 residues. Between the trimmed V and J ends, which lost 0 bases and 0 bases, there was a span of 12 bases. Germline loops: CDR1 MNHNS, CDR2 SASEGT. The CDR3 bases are TGTGCCAGCAGTGAAGCGAAGTTGAGGAACTCTGGAAACACCATATATTTT. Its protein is CASSEAKLRNSGNTIYF.

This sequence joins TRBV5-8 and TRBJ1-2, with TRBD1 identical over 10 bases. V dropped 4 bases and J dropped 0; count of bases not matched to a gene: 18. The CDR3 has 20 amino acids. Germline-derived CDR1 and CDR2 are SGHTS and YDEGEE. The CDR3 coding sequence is TGTGCCAGCAGCCCCCGGGACAGGGGAGTTCTCGTTAAGGCTAACTATGGCTACACCTTC. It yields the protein CASSPRDRGVLVKANYGYTF.

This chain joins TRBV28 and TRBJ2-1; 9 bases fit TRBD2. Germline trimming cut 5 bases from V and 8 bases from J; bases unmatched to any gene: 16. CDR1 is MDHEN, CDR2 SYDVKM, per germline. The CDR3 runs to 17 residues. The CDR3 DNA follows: TGTGCCAGCAGTCCTAACTTAGCGGGAGTCAGTAGGGATGAGCAGTTCTTC. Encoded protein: CASSPNLAGVSRDEQFF. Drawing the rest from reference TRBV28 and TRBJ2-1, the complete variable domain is DVKVTQSSRYLVKRTGEKVFLECVQDMDHENMFWYRQDPGLGLRLIYFSYDVKMKEKGDIPEGYSVSREKKERFSLILESASTNQTSMYLCASSPNLAGVSRDEQFFGPGTRLTVL.

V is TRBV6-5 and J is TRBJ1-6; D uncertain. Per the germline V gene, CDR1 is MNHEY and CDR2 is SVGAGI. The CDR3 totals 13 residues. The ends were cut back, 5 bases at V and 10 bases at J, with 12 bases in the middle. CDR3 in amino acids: CASSRIFASPLHF. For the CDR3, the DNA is TGTGCCAGCAGTCGGATTTTTGCGTCACCCCTCCACTTT.